The clone carrying this T cell receptor beta chain came up once. The CDR3 covers 12 residues. CDR1 GTSNPN and CDR2 SVGIG come from the germline V gene (reference sequence). Trimming cost V 1 base and J 2 bases, with 6 bases left between them. These data originate in a study of T cell repertoires in cytomegalovirus infection. Each CDR3 protein is one row after TCRdb ran MiXCR on the reads. The sample has some 700,000 distinct CDR3 sequences, 35% seen once. Material for sequencing was PBMCs. J is TRBJ2-7 and V is TRBV30; no clear D gene. This receptor was identified in a human donor in good health (CMV status not recorded). Some clones in this sample may be carry-over from other donors' samples. CDR3 residues: CAWSEQAYEQYF. The CDR3, as DNA: TGTGCCTGGAGTGAACAAGCCTACGAGCAGTACTTC.